This TCR beta chain is from a study of T-cell reconstitution after alpha-beta-depleted transplantation in children. Unique molecular identifiers were used in preparing the TCRbeta library. Each CDR3 protein gets one entry after TCRdb re-called the PCR reads with MiXCR. In the table there are fewer than 550,000 distinct CDR3 sequences, 16% of which are singletons. Overall study results and limits: For some patients, TCRbeta diversity was high at day 60 because of recipient T cells and thymic progenitors that survived.

Germline CDR1 DFQATT, CDR2 SNEGSKA (reference sequence). Trimming at V came to 3 bases and at J to 3 bases, leaving 3 bases not matched to a gene. The CDR3 sequence is 13 residues long. This clonotype was observed a few times. Its antigen is still unknown. The origin of this receptor is a boy under two years old who had a stem cell transplant for Wiskott-Aldrich syndrome, so the T cells may come from the graft donor. The chain employs TRBV20-1 and TRBJ2-5; 8 bases are a match to TRBD2. The sequencing used PBMCs, mostly from graft donor cells, collected 360 days after TCRalphabeta/CD19-depleted stem cell transplant. This CDR3 is CSASEGLEETQYF. CDR3 in DNA: TGCAGTGCTAGCGAGGGACTAGAAGAGACCCAGTACTTC.